The rows below give T cell receptor beta chains drawn from one sample of a study of PD-1 blockade in classical Hodgkin lymphoma. Sequenced by immunoSEQ multiplex PCR; TCRdb stores in-frame clones only, minus some. In the table there are approximately 1,500 clones, just over 75% of which are singletons. Source: CD8+ T cells from blood, taken before the fourth cycle of nivolumab. The receptors derive from a human donor with classical Hodgkin lymphoma. The donor label of this sample is uncertain. The CDR3 runs from the conserved cysteine through the conserved F or W.

TRBV27,CASSFGYGTVEEQYF
TRBV25-1,CASSANRGTDEQYF
TRBV9,CASSVGAGYEQYF
TRBV7-9,CASSFGQGTYEQYF
TRBV6-5,CASSYPGLSGETQYF
TRBV9,CASSGLAGGVNEQFF
TRBV11-3,CASSPMGGEQYF
TRBV5-1,CASSFTGVWEKLFF
TRBV11-3,CASSLAGREPQHF
TRBV19,CAMTGTVASEQYF
TRBV4-1,CVSSLGQGPRYSNQPQHF
TRBV6-5,CASSYGVPPYEQYF
TRBV19,CATSGMEQGTQYF
TRBV4-1,CASRGLQGLKTEAFF
TRBV28,CASRSTAGGGADTQYF